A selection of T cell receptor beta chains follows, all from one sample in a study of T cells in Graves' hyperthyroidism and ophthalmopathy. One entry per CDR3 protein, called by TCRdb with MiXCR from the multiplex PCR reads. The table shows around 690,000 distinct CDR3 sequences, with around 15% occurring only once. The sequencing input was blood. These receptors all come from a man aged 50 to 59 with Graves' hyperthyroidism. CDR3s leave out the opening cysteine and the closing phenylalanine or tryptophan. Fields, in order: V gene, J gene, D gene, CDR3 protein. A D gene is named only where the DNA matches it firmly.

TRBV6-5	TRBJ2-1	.	ASSYMDGSYNEQF
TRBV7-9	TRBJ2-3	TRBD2	ASSLVDAGVVMQY
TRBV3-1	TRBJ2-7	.	ASSLGHGGVYEQY
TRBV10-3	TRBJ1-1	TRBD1	AISDRGPDTEAF
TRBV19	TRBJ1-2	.	ASSIPSVGGSNGYT
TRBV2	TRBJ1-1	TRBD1	ASSRQGPNTEAF
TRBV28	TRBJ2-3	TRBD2	ASTSSGRAQDTQY
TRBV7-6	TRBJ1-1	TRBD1	ASSLTRTGNAEAF
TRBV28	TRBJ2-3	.	ASSPVGQGTTDTQS
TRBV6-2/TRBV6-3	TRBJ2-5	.	ASSRWETQY
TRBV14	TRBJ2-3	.	ASSRGVDTQY
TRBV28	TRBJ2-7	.	ASKAPGTNSYEQY
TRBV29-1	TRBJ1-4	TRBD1	SVVKDRGNEKLF
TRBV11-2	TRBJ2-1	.	ASSLGFGTHNEQF
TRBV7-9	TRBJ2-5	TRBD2	ASSTGSGSNLETQY
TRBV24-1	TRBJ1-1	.	ATSGPGPNMNTEAF
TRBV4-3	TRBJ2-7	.	ASSQDRGDEQY
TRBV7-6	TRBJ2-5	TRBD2	ASSPSSGSKGETQY
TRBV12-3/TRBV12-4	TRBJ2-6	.	ASSFRGISGANVLT
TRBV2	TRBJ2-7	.	ASSGTAGYEQY
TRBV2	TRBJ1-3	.	ASSEGHSGNTIY
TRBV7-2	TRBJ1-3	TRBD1	ASSLALTGSGNTIY
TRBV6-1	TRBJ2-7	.	ASSPQGINEQY
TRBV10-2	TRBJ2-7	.	ASSAGQSSYEQY
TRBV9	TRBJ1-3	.	ASSPPHSGNTIY
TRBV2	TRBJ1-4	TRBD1	ASSGETGGLEKLF
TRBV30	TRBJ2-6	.	AWSVRTSGANVLT
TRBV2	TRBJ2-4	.	ASSEAAQNIQY
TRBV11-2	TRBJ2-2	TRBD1	ASSPRQGANTGELF
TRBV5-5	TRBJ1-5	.	ASSLVWGTNQPQH
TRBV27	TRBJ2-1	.	AIKSISYNEQF
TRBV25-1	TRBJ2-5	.	ASSEYEGSYQETQY
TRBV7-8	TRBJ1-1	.	ASSLTGWNTEAF
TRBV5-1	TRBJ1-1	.	ASRYGIGTEAF
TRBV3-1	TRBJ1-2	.	ASSQDPGGVYGYT
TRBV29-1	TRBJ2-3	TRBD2	SVSGIAGVPDTQY
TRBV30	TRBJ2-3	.	AWRTSAGLTDTQY
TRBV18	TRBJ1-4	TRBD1	ASSSDRGRVEKLF
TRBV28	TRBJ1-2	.	ASSPVSEGGYT
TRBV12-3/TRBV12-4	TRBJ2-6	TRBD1	ASSLGGQGKSSGANVLT
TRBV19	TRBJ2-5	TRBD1	ASSIRQGAQTQY
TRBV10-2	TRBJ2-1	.	ASSESIGDNEQF
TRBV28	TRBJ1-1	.	ATALTHTEAF
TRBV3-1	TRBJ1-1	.	ASSQDRVGTEAF
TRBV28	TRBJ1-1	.	ASRGQSEAF
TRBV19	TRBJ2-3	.	ASSPGRLTDTQY
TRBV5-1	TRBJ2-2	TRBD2	ASSSGLARNTGELF
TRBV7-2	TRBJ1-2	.	ASSLGTENYGYT
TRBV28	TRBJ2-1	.	ASSQIRGQF
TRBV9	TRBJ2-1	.	ASSPQGGTYNEQF
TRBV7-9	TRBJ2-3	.	ASSSMMERVARGDTQY
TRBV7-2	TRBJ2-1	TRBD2	ASSLGLAGGRNNEQF
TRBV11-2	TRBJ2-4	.	ASSLERGLGKNIQY
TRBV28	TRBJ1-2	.	ASSLGGSYGYT
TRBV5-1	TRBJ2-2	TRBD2	ASSASGSSTGELF
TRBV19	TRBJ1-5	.	ASGILWGEQPQH
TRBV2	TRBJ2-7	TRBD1	ASSPALGTGGREQY
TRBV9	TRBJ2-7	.	ASSLGGYTSYEQY
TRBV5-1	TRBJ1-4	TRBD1	ASSDPGQGLYEKLF
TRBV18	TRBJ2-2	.	ASSPSTVGELF